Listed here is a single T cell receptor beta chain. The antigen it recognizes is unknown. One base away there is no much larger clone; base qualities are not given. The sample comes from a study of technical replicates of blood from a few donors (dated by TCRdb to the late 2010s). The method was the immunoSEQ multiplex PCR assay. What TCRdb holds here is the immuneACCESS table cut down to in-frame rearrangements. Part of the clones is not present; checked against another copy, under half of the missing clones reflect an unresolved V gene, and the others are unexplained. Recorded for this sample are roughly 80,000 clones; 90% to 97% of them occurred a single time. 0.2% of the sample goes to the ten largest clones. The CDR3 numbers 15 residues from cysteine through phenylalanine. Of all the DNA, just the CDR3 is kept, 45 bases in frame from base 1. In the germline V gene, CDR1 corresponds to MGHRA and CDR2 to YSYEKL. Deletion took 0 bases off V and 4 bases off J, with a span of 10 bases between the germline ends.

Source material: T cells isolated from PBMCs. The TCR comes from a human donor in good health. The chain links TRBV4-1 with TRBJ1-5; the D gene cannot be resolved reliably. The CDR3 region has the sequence CASSQDSGVNQPQHF. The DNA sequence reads TGCGCCAGCAGCCAAGATAGCGGGGTGAATCAGCCCCAGCATTTT.